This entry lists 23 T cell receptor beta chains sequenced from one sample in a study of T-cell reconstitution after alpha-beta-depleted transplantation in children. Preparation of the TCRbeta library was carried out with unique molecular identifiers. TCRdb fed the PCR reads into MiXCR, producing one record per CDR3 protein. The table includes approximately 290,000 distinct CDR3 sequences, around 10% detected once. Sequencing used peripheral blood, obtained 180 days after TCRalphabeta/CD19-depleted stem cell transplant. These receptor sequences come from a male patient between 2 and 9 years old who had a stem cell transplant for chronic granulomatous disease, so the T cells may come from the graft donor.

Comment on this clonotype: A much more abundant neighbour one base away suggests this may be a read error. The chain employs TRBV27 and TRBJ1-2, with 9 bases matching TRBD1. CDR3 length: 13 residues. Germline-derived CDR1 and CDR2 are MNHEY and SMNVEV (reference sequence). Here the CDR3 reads CASSLTGGYAYTF. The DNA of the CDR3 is TGTGCCAGCAGTCTAACAGGGGGCTATGCCTACACCTTC.

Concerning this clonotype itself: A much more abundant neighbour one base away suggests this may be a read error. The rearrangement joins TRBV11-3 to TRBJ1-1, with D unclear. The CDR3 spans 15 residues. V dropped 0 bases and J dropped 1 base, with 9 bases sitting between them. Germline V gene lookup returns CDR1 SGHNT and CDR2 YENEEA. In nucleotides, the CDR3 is TGTGCCAGCAGCTTAGATGGGCGGACGAACACTGAAGCTTTCTTT. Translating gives CASSLDGRTNTEAFF.

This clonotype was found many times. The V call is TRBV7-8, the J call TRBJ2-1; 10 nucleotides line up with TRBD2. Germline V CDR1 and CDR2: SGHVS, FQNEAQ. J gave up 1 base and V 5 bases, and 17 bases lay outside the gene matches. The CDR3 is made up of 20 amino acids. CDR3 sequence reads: CASSPQLAGMLSGSYNEQFF. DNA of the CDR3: TGTGCCAGCAGCCCGCAACTAGCGGGAATGTTATCGGGGTCCTACAATGAGCAGTTCTTC.

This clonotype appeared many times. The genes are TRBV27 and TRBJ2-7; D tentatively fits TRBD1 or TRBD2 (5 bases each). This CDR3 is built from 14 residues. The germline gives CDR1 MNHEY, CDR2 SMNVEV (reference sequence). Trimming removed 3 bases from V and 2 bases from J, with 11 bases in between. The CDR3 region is CASSLRGNAYEQYF. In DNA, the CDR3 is TGTGCCAGCAGTTTGAGGGGAAATGCCTACGAGCAGTACTTC.

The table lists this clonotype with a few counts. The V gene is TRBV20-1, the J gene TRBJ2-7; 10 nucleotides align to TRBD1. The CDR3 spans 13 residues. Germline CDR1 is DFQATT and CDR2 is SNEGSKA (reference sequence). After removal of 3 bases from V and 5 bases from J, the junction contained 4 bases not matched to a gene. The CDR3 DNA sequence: TGCAGTGCTAGCCGGGACAGGGGCCACGAGCAGTACTTC. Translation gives CSASRDRGHEQYF.

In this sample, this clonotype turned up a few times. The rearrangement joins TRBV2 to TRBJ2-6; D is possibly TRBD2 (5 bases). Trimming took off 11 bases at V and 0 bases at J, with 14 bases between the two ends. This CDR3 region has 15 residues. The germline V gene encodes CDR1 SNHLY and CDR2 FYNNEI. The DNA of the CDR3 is TGTGCCGGCTTAGAGGGCCCCTCTGGGGCCAACGTCCTGACTTTC. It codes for CAGLEGPSGANVLTF.

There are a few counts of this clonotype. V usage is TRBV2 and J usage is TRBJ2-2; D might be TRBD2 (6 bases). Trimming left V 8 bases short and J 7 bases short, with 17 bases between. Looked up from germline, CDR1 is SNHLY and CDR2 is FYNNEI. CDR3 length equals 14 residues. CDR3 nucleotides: TGTGCCAGCGGACCGGGAGAACTTATCGGGGAGCTGTTTTTT. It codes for CASGPGELIGELFF. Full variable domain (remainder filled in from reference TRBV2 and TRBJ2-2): EPEVTQTPSHQVTQMGQEVILRCVPISNHLYFYWYRQILGQKVEFLVSFYNNEISEKSEIFDDQFSVERPDGSNFTLKIRSTKLEDSAMYFCASGPGELIGELFFGEGSRLTVL.

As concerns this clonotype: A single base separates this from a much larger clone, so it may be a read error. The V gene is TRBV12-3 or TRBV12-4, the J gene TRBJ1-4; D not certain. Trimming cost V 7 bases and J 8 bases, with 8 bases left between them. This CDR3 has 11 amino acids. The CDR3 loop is CASIKAEKLFF. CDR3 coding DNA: TGTGCCAGCATTAAGGCGGAAAAACTGTTTTTT.

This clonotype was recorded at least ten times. The CDR3, as DNA: TGTGCCAGCAGCGAAGGGACGGCGTACGAGCAGTACTTC. It is translated as CASSEGTAYEQYF. The chain carries TRBV9 and TRBJ2-7; D is perhaps TRBD1 or TRBD2 (5 bases each). The CDR3 consists of 13 residues. Trimming cost V 3 bases and J 4 bases, with 11 bases left between them. Germline-derived CDR1 and CDR2 are SGDLS and YYNGEE.

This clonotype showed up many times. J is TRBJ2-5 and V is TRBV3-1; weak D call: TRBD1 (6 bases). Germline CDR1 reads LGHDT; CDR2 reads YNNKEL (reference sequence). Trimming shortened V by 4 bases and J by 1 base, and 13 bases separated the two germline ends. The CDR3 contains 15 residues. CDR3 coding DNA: TGTGCCAGCAGCCTAAATACAGGGACCCAAGAGACCCAGTACTTC. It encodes CASSLNTGTQETQYF.

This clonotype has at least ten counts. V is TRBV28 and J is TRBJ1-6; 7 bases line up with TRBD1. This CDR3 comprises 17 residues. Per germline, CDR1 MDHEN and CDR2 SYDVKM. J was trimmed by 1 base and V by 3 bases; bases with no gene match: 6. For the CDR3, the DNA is TGTGCCAGCAGTTTGGCCAGGGGGAGATCCTATAATTCACCCCTCCACTTT. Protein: CASSLARGRSYNSPLHF. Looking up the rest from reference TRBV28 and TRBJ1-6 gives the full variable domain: DVKVTQSSRYLVKRTGEKVFLECVQDMDHENMFWYRQDPGLGLRLIYFSYDVKMKEKGDIPEGYSVSREKKERFSLILESASTNQTSMYLCASSLARGRSYNSPLHFGNGTRLTVT.

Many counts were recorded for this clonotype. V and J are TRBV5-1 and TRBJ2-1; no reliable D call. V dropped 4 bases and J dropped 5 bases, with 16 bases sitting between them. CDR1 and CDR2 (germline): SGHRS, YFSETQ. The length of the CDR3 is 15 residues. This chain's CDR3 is CASSAADGGNNEQFF. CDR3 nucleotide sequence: TGCGCCAGCAGCGCCGCGGACGGTGGTAACAATGAGCAGTTCTTC.

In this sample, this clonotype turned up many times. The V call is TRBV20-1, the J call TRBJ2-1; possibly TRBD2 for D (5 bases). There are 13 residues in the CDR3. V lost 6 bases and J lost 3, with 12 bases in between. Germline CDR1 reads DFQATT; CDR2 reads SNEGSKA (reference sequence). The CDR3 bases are TGCAGTGCGTACCGGGAATACTACAATGAGCAGTTCTTC. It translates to CSAYREYYNEQFF.

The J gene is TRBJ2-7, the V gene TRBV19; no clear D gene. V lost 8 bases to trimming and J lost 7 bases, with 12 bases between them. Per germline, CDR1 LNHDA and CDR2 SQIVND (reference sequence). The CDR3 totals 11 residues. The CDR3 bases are TGTGCCAGTCCAGTCCTGGGAGAGCAGTACTTC. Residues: CASPVLGEQYF.

CDR3 sequence (DNA): TGTGCCAGTAGTATTCCGACCGGGGGGCTAAACATTCAGTACTTC. It codes for CASSIPTGGLNIQYF. The genes are TRBV19 and TRBJ2-4; D is perhaps TRBD2 (7 bases). Per germline, CDR1 LNHDA and CDR2 SQIVND (reference sequence). The CDR3 extends over 15 amino acids. The germline V and J ends were trimmed by 3 bases and 6 bases, with 15 bases remaining between them.

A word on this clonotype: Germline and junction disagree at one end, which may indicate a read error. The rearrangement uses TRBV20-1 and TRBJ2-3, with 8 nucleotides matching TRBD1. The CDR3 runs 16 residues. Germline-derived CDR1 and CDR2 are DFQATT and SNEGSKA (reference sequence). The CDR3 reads CSARDVDRGFIDTQYF. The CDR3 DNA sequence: TGCAGTGCAAGAGATGTAGACAGGGGTTTTATAGATACGCAGTATTTT.

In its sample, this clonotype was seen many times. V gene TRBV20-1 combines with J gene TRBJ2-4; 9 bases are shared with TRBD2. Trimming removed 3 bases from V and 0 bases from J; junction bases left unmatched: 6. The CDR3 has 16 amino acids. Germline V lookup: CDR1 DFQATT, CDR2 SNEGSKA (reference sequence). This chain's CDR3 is CSARGPSGVAKNIQYF. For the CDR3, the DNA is TGCAGTGCTAGGGGACCTAGCGGGGTAGCCAAAAACATTCAGTACTTC.

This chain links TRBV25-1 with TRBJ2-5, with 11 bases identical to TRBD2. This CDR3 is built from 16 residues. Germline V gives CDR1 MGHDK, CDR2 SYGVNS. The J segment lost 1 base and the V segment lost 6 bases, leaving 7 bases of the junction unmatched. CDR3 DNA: TGTGCCAGCAGCCGGGGACTAGCGGAGACCCAAGAGACCCAGTACTTC. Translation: CASSRGLAETQETQYF.

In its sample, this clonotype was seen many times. In nucleotides, the CDR3 is TGTGCCAGCAGCCAGGGAGGGAGAGAATGGGTGGAGACCCAGTACTTC. Amino acids: CASSQGGREWVETQYF. The chain joins TRBV3-1 to TRBJ2-5; 7 nucleotides align to TRBD2. V dropped 3 bases and J dropped 5; count of bases not matched to a gene: 12. The CDR3 runs to 16 residues. Germline values: CDR1 LGHDT, CDR2 YNNKEL (reference sequence).

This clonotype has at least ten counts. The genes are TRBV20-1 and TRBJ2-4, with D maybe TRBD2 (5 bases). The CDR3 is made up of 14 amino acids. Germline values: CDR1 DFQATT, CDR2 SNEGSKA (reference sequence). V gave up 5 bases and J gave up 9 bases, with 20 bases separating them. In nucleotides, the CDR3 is TGCAGTGCTGGGAGCGGTCGGGAATTAGGCATTCAGTACTTC. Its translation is CSAGSGRELGIQYF.

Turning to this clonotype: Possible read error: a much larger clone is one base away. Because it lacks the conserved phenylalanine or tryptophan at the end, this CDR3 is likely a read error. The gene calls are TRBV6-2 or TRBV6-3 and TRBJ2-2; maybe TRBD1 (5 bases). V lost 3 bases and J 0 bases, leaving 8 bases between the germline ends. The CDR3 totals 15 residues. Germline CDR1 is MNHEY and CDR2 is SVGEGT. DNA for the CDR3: TGTGCCAGCAGTTATGAAGGGGCGAACACCGGGGAGCTGTTTTCT. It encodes CASSYEGANTGELFS.

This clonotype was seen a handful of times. CDR3 sequence reads: CASSLGAGGSQETQYF. CDR3 DNA sequence: TGTGCCAGCAGTTTAGGCGCCGGGGGCTCCCAAGAGACCCAGTACTTC. The chain carries TRBV12-3 or TRBV12-4 and TRBJ2-5; D might be TRBD1 or TRBD2, each matching 6 bases. V lost 1 base, J lost 1 base, and 13 bases lay in between. The CDR3 has 16 amino acids.

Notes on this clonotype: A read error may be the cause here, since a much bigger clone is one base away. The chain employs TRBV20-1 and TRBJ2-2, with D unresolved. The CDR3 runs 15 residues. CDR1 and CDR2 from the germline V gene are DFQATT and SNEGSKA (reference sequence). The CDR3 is CCARKTASNTGELFF. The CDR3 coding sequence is TGCTGTGCTAGAAAAACCGCGTCGAACACCGGGGAGCTGTTTTTT.